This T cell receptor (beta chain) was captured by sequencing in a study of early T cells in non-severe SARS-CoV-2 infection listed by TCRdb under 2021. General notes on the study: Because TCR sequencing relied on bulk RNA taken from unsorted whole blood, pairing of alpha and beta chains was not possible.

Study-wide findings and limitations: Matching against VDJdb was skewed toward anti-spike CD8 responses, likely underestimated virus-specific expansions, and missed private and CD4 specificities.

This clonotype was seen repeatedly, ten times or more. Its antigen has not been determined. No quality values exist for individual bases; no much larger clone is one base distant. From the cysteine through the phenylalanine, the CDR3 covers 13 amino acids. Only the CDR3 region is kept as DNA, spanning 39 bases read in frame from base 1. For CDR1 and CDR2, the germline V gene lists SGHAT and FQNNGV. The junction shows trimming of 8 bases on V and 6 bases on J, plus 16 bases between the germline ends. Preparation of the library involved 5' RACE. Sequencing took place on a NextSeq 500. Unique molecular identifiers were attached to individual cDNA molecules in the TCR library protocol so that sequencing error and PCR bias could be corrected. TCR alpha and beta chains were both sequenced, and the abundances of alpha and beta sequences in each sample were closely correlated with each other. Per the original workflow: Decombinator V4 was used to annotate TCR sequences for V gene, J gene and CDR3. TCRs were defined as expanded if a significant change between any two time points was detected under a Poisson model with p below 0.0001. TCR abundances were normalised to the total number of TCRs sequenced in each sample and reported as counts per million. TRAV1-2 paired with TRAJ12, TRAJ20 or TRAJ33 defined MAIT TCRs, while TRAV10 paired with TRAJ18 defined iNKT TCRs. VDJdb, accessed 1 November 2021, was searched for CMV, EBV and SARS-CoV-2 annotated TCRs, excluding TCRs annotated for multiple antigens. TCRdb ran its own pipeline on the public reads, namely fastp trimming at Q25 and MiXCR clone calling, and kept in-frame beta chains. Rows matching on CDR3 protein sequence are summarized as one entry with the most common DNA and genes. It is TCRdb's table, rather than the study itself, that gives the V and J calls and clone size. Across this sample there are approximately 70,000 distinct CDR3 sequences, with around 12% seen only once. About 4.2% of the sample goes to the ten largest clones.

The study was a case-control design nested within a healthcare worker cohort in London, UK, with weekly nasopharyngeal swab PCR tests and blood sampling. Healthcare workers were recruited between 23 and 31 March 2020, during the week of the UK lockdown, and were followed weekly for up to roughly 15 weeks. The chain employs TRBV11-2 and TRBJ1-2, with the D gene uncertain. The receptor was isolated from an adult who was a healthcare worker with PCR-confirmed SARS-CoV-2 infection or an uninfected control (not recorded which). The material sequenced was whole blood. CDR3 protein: CASPHGGLHGYTF. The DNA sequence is TGTGCCAGCCCGCACGGCGGTTTGCATGGCTACACCTTC.